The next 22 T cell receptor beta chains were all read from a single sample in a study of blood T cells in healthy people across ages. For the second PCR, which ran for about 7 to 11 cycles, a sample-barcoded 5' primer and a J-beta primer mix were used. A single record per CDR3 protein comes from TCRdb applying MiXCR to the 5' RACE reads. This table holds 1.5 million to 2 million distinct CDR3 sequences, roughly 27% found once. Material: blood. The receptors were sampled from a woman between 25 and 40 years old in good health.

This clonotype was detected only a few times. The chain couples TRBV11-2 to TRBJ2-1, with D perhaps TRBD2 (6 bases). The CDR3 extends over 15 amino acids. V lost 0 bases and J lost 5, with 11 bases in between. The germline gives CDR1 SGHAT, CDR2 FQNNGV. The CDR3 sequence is CASSLDWGVDNEQFF. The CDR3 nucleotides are TGTGCCAGCAGCTTAGATTGGGGGGTCGACAATGAGCAGTTCTTC. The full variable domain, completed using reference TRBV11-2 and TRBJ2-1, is EAGVAQSPRYKIIEKRQSVAFWCNPISGHATLYWYQQILGQGPKLLIQFQNNGVVDDSQLPKDRFSAERLKGVDSTLKIQPAKLEDSAVYLCASSLDWGVDNEQFFGPGTRLTVL.

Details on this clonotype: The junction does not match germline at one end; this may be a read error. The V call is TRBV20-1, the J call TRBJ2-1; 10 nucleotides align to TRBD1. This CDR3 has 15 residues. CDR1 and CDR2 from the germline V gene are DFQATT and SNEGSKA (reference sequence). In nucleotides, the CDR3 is TGCAGTGCTCAATTCCGGGACAGGGGTGTCTATGAGCAGTGCTTC. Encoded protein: CSAQFRDRGVYEQCF.

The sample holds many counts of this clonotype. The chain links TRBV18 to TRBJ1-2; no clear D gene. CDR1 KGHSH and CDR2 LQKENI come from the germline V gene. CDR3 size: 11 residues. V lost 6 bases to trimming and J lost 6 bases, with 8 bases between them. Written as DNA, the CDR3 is TGTGCCAGCTCCCCGGGTGATGGCTACACCTTC. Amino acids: CASSPGDGYTF.

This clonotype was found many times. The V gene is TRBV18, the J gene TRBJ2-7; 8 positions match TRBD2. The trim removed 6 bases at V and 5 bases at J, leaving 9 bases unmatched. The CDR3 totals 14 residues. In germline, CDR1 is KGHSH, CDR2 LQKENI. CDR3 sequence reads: CASSRGGPINEQYF. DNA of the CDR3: TGTGCCAGCTCTCGGGGGGGTCCCATCAACGAGCAGTACTTC. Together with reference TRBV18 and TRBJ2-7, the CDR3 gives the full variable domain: NAGVMQNPRHLVRRRGQEARLRCSPMKGHSHVYWYRQLPEEGLKFMVYLQKENIIDESGMPKERFSAEFPKEGPSILRIQQVVRGDSAAYFCASSRGGPINEQYFGPGTRLTVT.

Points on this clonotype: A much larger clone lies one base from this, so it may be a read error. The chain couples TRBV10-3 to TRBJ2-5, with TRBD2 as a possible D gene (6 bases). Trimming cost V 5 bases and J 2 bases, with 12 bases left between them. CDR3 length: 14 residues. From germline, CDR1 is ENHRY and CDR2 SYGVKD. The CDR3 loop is CAISNAGRQETQYF. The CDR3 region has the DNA TGTGCCATCAGTAACGCGGGGAGGCAAGAGACCCAGTACTTC.

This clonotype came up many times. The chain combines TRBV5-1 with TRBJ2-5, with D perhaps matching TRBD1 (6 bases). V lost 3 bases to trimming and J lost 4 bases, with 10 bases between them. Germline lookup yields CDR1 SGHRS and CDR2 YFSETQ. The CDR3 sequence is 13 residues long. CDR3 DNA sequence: TGCGCCAGCAGCTCGACAGGCCTAGAGACCCAGTACTTC. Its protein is CASSSTGLETQYF.

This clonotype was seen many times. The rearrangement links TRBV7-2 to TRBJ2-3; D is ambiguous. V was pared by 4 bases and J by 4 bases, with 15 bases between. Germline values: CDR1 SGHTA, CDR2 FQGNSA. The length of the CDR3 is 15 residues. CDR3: CASSWNSKSADTQYF. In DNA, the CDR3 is TGTGCCAGCAGCTGGAATTCAAAGTCCGCAGATACGCAGTATTTT.

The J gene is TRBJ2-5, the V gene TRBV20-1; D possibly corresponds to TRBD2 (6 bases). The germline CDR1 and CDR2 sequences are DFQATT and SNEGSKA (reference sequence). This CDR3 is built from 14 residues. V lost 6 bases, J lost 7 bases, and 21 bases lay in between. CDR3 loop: CSASAQRMGGTQYF. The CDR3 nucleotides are TGCAGTGCCTCCGCTCAGCGGATGGGAGGGACCCAGTACTTC.

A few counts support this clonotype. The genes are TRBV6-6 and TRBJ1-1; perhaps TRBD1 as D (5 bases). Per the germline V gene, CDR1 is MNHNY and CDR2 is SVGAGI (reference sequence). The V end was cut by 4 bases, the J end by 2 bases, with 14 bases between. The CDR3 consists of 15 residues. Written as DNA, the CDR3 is TGTGCCAGCAGTTCCCCTTGGGGCACTAACACTGAAGCTTTCTTT. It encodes CASSSPWGTNTEAFF.

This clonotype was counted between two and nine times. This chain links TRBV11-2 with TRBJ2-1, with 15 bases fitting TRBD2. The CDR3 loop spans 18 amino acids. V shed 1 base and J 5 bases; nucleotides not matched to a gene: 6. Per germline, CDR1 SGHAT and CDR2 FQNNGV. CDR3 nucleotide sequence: TGTGCCAGCAGCTTAGTCGTACGGACTAGCGGGGGGGACAATGAGCAGTTCTTC. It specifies CASSLVVRTSGGDNEQFF.

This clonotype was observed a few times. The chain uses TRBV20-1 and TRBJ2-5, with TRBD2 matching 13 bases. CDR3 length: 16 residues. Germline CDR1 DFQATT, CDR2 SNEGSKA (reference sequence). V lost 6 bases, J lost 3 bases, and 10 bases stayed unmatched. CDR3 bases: TGCAGTGCGGGAAGGGCTGGACTAGCGGGAGAAGAGACCCAGTACTTC. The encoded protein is CSAGRAGLAGEETQYF.

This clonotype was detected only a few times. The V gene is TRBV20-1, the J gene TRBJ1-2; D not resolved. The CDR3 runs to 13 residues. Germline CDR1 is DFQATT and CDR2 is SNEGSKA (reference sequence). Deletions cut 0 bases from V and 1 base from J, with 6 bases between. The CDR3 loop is CSARDSYNYGYTF. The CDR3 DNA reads TGCAGTGCTAGAGACAGCTATAACTATGGCTACACCTTC.

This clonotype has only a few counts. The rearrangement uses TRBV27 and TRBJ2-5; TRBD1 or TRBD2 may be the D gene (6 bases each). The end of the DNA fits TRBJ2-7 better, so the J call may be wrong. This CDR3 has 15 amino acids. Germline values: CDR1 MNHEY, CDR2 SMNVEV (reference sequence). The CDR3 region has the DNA TGTGCCAGCAGTTCCCTCGGGGCGGGACACTACGAGCAGTACTTC. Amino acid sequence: CASSSLGAGHYEQYF.

The CDR3 DNA follows: TGTGCCAGCAGCTTAGAATGGGGTCAGGGCTATGGCTACACCTTC. It yields the protein CASSLEWGQGYGYTF. The rearrangement uses TRBV7-2 and TRBJ1-2; D might be TRBD1 (5 bases). CDR1 is SGHTA and CDR2 is FQGNSA in the germline V gene. The CDR3 consists of 15 residues. V was clipped by 1 base and J by 4 bases, with 13 bases between them.

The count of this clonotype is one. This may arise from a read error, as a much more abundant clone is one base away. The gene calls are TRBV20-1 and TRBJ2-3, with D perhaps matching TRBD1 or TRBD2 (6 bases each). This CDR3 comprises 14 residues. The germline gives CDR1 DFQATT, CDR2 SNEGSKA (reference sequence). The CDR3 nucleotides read TGCAGTGCTAGAGATTGGGGGGCAGCAGATATGCAGTATTTT. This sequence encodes CSARDWGAADMQYF.

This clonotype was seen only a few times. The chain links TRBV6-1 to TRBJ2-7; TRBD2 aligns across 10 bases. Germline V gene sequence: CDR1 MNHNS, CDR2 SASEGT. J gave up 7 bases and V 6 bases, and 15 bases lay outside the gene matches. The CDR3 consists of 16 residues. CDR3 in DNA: TGTGCCAGCAGGACCCCTGCGAGCGGGGGGGCCGGGGAGCAGTACTTC. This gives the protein CASRTPASGGAGEQYF.

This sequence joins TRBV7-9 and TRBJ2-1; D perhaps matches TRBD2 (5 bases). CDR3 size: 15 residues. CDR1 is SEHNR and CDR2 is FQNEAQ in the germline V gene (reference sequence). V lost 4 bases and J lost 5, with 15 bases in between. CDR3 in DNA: TGTGCCAGCAGCTCCACTCGGCGGGTCCACAATGAGCAGTTCTTC. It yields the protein CASSSTRRVHNEQFF.

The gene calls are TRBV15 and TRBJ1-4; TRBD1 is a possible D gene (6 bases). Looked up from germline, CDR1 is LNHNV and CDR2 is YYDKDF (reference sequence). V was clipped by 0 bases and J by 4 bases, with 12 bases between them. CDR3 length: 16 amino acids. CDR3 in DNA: TGTGCCACCAGCAGAGATGGGGGGGCCGTTAATGAAAAACTGTTTTTT. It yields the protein CATSRDGGAVNEKLFF. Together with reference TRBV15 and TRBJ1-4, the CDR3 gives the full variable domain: DAMVIQNPRYQVTQFGKPVTLSCSQTLNHNVMYWYQQKSSQAPKLLFHYYDKDFNNEADTPDNFQSRRPNTSFCFLDIRSPGLGDTAMYLCATSRDGGAVNEKLFFGSGTQLSVL.

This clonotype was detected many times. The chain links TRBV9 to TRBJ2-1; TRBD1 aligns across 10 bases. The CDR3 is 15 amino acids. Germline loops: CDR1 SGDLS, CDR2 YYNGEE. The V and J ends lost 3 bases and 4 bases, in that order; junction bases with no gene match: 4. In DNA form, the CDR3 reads TGTGCCAGCAGCGCGGGACAGGGGATATACAATGAGCAGTTCTTC. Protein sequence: CASSAGQGIYNEQFF.

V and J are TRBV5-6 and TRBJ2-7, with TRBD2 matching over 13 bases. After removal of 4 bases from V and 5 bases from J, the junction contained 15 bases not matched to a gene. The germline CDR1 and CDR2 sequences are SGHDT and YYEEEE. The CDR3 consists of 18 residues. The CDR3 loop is CASSQLGLAGTNGDEQYF. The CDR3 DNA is TGTGCCAGCAGCCAATTGGGACTAGCGGGGACCAACGGAGACGAGCAGTACTTC.

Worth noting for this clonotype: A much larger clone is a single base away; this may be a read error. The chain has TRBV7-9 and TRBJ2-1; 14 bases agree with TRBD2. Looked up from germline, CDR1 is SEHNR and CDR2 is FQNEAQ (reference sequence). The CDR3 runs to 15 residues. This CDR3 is CAGSWGLAGVDEQFF. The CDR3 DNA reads TGTGCCGGCAGTTGGGGACTAGCGGGAGTTGATGAGCAGTTCTTC.

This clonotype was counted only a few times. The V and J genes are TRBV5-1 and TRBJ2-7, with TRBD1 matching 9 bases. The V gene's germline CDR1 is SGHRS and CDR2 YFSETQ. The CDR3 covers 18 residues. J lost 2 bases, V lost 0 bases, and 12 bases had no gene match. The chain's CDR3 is CASSLVGQGTTRPYEQYF. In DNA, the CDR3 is TGCGCCAGCAGCTTGGTAGGACAGGGGACTACCCGCCCCTACGAGCAGTACTTC. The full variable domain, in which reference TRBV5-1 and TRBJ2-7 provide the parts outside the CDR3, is KAGVTQTPRYLIKTRGQQVTLSCSPISGHRSVSWYQQTPGQGLQFLFEYFSETQRNKGNFPGRFSGRQFSNSRSEMNVSTLELGDSALYLCASSLVGQGTTRPYEQYFGPGTRLTVT.